The 21 T cell receptor beta chains presented below share a single source sample, sequenced in a study of blood T cell repertoires in COVID-19. Assay used: immunoSEQ multiplex PCR; TCRdb lists only in-frame clones, some missing. The sample has around 270,000 clones; approximately 89% are singletons. Sequencing was performed on peripheral blood. These receptors all stem from a man aged 40-50 years who had recovered from COVID-19.

This clone was seen just once. This chain links TRBV27 with TRBJ2-4, with 8 nucleotides matching TRBD2. Germline-derived CDR1 and CDR2 are MNHEY and SMNVEV (reference sequence). After removal of 4 bases from V and 4 bases from J, the junction contained 3 bases not matched to a gene. The CDR3 loop spans 14 amino acids. The CDR3: CASSYSGNKNIQYF. The CDR3 nucleotides are TGTGCCAGCAGTTATAGCGGGAATAAAAACATTCAGTACTTC.

This rearrangement joins TRBV5-4 to TRBJ2-1, with 9 bases identical to TRBD2. V was clipped by 6 bases and J by 14 bases; unmatched bases: 12. The CDR3 is 13 amino acids. Germline V CDR1 and CDR2: SGHNT, YYREEE (reference sequence). The CDR3 bases are TGTGCCAGCAACCAAATTGGCGGGGGGGTTAAGTTCTTC. This gives the protein CASNQIGGGVKFF.

As concerns this clone: Other nucleotide sequences from this sample produce the same CDR3. The chain carries TRBV29-1 and TRBJ1-4; a weak D match, TRBD1 (5 bases). The CDR3 sequence is 12 residues long. Trimming took 4 bases from V and 8 from J, leaving 11 bases between them. Germline CDR1 is SQVTM and CDR2 is ANQGSEA. Here the CDR3 DNA reads TGCAGCGTTGGCAGGGCAGGGGAAAAACTGTTTTTT. Amino acids: CSVGRAGEKLFF.

This chain uses TRBV4-3 with TRBJ1-4, with D unresolved. From germline, CDR1 is LGHNA and CDR2 YSLEER. V lost 4 bases and J 6 bases, leaving 21 bases between the germline ends. CDR3 length equals 17 residues. The CDR3 DNA follows: TGCGCCAGCAGCCGCCCCGTAGGCGGGGTGAGGGATGAAAAACTGTTTTTT. Its translation is CASSRPVGGVRDEKLFF.

The genes are TRBV19 and TRBJ1-1; 7 bases are a match to TRBD1. Trimming took 10 bases from V and 1 from J; bases not matched to a gene: 15. This CDR3 has 16 amino acids. Germline-derived CDR1 and CDR2 are LNHDA and SQIVND (reference sequence). CDR3 coding DNA: TGTGCCACCAAAACTGAGGGGGCGCGGGGGAACACTGAAGCTTTCTTT. This sequence encodes CATKTEGARGNTEAFF.

The V call is TRBV6-2 or TRBV6-3, the J call TRBJ1-2; possible D gene TRBD1, 5 bases. Trimming cost V 2 bases and J 1 base, with 11 bases left between them. Germline assignment: CDR1 MNHEY and CDR2 SVGEGT. This CDR3 has 15 amino acids. Written as DNA, the CDR3 is TGTGCCAGCAGTTACGGGGCACCTCGTAACTATGGCTACACCTTC. Protein product: CASSYGAPRNYGYTF.

The count of this clone is one. The chain is built from TRBV12-3 or TRBV12-4 and TRBJ2-7; TRBD1 agrees at 8 bases. The ends lost 6 bases at V and 6 bases at J; junction bases unmatched: 7. CDR3 size: 13 residues. CDR3 bases: TGTGCCAGCAGACTTACAGGGGGGAGCGAGCAGTACTTC. Its protein product is CASRLTGGSEQYF.

The genes are TRBV18 and TRBJ1-6; D is unclear. The germline CDR1 and CDR2 sequences are KGHSH and LQKENI. The CDR3 is 13 residues long. Trimming took off 1 base at V and 8 bases at J, with 6 bases between the two ends. The CDR3 DNA reads TGTGCCAGCTCACCACTCCCGGATTCACCCCTCCACTTT. This codes for CASSPLPDSPLHF. The full variable domain, in which reference TRBV18 and TRBJ1-6 provide the parts outside the CDR3, is NAGVMQNPRHLVRRRGQEARLRCSPMKGHSHVYWYRQLPEEGLKFMVYLQKENIIDESGMPKERFSAEFPKEGPSILRIQQVVRGDSAAYFCASSPLPDSPLHFGNGTRLTVT.

The V and J genes are TRBV7-2 and TRBJ2-7; a weak D match, TRBD1 (6 bases). The germline gives CDR1 SGHTA, CDR2 FQGNSA. The CDR3 runs 16 residues. Trimming shortened V by 6 bases and J by 0 bases, and 18 bases separated the two germline ends. The CDR3, as DNA: TGTGCCAGCAGGGCTCTGACAGGCGTCAGCTCCTACGAGCAGTACTTC. Protein sequence: CASRALTGVSSYEQYF.

The V call is TRBV6-2 or TRBV6-3, the J call TRBJ1-5; no definite D call. This CDR3 is built from 14 residues. V lost 8 bases to trimming and J lost 4 bases, with 15 bases between them. Germline loops: CDR1 MNHEY, CDR2 SVGEGT. The CDR3 spells CASCLGVGNQPQHF. The CDR3 DNA reads as TGTGCCAGCTGCCTGGGAGTGGGGAATCAGCCCCAGCATTTT.

Regarding this clone: In the same sample, other DNA sequences code for this CDR3. The chain is built from TRBV9 and TRBJ2-1; 13 bases align to TRBD2. Germline lookup yields CDR1 SGDLS and CDR2 YYNGEE. The junction had 1 base not matched to a gene; V was cut back by 0 bases and J by 4 bases. The CDR3 contains 16 residues. The CDR3 here is CASSVAGLAGYNEQFF. CDR3 in DNA: TGTGCCAGCAGCGTAGCGGGACTAGCGGGGTACAATGAGCAGTTCTTC.

The chain employs TRBV30 and TRBJ1-2; D ambiguous. The V end was cut by 0 bases, the J end by 8 bases, with 13 bases between. CDR1 and CDR2 from the germline V gene are GTSNPN and SVGIG (reference sequence). The CDR3 is 13 residues long. CDR3 sequence: CAWSVGIGGGYTF. The CDR3 coding sequence is TGTGCCTGGAGTGTAGGGATCGGAGGGGGCTACACCTTC.

The rearrangement links TRBV7-3 to TRBJ2-7; no definite D call. This CDR3 is 11 amino acids long. Germline assignment: CDR1 SGHTA and CDR2 FQGTGA. The V end was cut by 4 bases, the J end by 5 bases, with 6 bases between. In DNA form, the CDR3 reads TGTGCCAGCAGCTCCCGCGACGAGCAGTACTTC. Translation: CASSSRDEQYF.

The chain employs TRBV7-2 and TRBJ2-7, with TRBD1 matching 9 bases. This CDR3 spans 15 amino acids. Germline V gene data show CDR1 as SGHTA and CDR2 as FQGNSA. V was clipped by 0 bases and J by 6 bases; unmatched bases: 6. Here the CDR3 DNA reads TGTGCCAGCAGCTTAGCGGGACAGGGTATTTGCGAGCAGTACTTC. It yields the protein CASSLAGQGICEQYF.

The CDR3: CSAPREGNTEAFF. The DNA for the CDR3 is TGCAGCGCCCCCAGGGAGGGGAACACTGAAGCTTTCTTT. V usage is TRBV29-1 and J usage is TRBJ1-1; a possible D gene is TRBD1 (5 bases). This CDR3 has 13 residues. Germline assignment: CDR1 SQVTM and CDR2 ANQGSEA. V lost 7 bases and J lost 1, with 13 bases in between.

The chain has TRBV6-1 and TRBJ2-7; 8 bases agree with TRBD1. The CDR3 sequence is 13 residues long. Germline V gives CDR1 MNHNS, CDR2 SASEGT. V lost 5 bases, J lost 4 bases, and 4 bases stayed unmatched. The CDR3 protein is CASSHRGWYEQYF. CDR3 DNA: TGTGCCAGCAGTCACAGGGGGTGGTACGAGCAGTACTTC.

This rearrangement joins TRBV30 to TRBJ2-2, with 12 bases matching TRBD2. With V trimmed by 4 bases and J by 5 bases, 2 bases remained unmatched. The germline V gene has CDR1 GTSNPN and CDR2 SVGIG (reference sequence). The CDR3 spans 14 residues. CDR3 loop: CAWKTSGSTGELFF. Written as DNA, the CDR3 is TGTGCCTGGAAGACTAGCGGGAGTACCGGGGAGCTGTTTTTT.

CDR3 sequence reads: CASSPGQGVTEAFF. CDR3 in DNA: TGTGCCAGCTCCCCGGGACAGGGTGTCACTGAAGCTTTCTTT. The J gene is TRBJ1-1, the V gene TRBV18; 9 bases agree with TRBD1. The CDR3 consists of 14 residues. Germline assignment: CDR1 KGHSH and CDR2 LQKENI. With 6 bases clipped from V and 4 bases from J, the junction kept 6 bases outside the gene matches.

The chain uses TRBV14 and TRBJ1-3; 7 positions agree with TRBD1. Germline-derived CDR1 and CDR2 are SGHDN and FVKESK. J was trimmed by 5 bases and V by 8 bases; bases with no gene match: 6. The CDR3 has 13 amino acids. Here the CDR3 reads CASSETGRNTIYF. The CDR3 DNA reads as TGTGCCAGCTCTGAGACAGGGAGAAACACCATATATTTT.

This chain links TRBV3-1 (or the pseudogene TRBV3-2) with TRBJ2-7, with D perhaps TRBD2 (5 bases). This CDR3 contains 14 residues. Germline V gene data show CDR1 as LGHDT and CDR2 as YNNKEL (reference sequence). The ends were cut back, 1 base at V and 6 bases at J, with 13 bases in the middle. The CDR3 reads CASSQVEGSSEQYF. CDR3 coding DNA: TGTGCCAGCAGCCAAGTCGAGGGATCGAGCGAGCAGTACTTC.

The V and J genes are TRBV11-2 and TRBJ1-6; D is uncertain. V lost 5 bases to trimming and J lost 6 bases, with 8 bases between them. This CDR3 contains 13 residues. Germline CDR1 is SGHAT and CDR2 is FQNNGV. The CDR3 DNA is TGTGCCAGCAGCCCCTCGGGTAATTCACCCCTCCACTTT. Residues: CASSPSGNSPLHF.